This T cell receptor (beta chain) was sequenced for a study of cytomegalovirus exposure and HLA in healthy donors. When sampled, the donors appeared nominally healthy, though they likely had unrecorded immune exposures. There are 13 residues in the CDR3. With V trimmed by 6 bases and J by 7 bases, 5 bases remained unmatched. Germline values: CDR1 MDHEN, CDR2 SYDVKM. The PCR made use of 60 Vbeta and 13 Jbeta primers. Data came from immunoSEQ multiplex PCR; TCRdb stores just in-frame clones and leaves some out. This table holds some 130,000 clones. Sequenced input: PBMCs. This chain uses TRBV28 with TRBJ1-2, with 10 bases lining up with TRBD1. The source is a man younger than 35 in good health and CMV-seronegative. CDR3 coding DNA: TGTGCCAGCAGGACAGGGGGCCCTATTGGCTACACCTTC. It is translated as CASRTGGPIGYTF.